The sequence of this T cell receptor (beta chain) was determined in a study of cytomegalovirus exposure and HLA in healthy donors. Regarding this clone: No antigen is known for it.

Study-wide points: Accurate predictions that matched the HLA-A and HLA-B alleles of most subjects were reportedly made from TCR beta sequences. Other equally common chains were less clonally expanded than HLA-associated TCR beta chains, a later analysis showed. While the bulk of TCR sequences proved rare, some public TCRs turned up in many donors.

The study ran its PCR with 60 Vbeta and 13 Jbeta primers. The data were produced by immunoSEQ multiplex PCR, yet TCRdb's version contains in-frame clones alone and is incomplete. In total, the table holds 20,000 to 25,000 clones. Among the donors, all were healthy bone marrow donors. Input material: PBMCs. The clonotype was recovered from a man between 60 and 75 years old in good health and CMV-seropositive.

The chain's CDR3 is CASSSTSLNEQYF. CDR3 DNA: TGTGCCAGCAGCTCGACTAGTTTAAACGAGCAGTACTTC. The V call is TRBV7-6, the J call TRBJ2-7, with D possibly being TRBD2 (6 bases). Looked up from germline, CDR1 is SGHVS and CDR2 is FNYEAQ. V shed 4 bases and J shed 5 bases, with 12 bases lying between them. This CDR3 is built from 13 residues.